The rows below give T cell receptor beta chains drawn from one sample of a study of blood T cells in healthy people across ages. Via MiXCR, TCRdb re-called the 5' RACE reads, giving one row per CDR3 protein. The sample holds hundreds of thousands of distinct CDR3 sequences; 45% to 50% are singletons and the top ten take roughly an eighth. Sequencing was done on a sample of blood. The receptor source for this set is a man in his thirties or forties in good health. Both conserved end residues are trimmed from each CDR3. D genes are given only for firm matches.

j_call | d_call | v_call | cdr3_aa
TRBJ2-7 | . | TRBV20-1 | SAYRDGYSYEQY
TRBJ2-1 | . | TRBV21-1 | ASRPIRRGRNEQF
TRBJ2-3 | TRBD2 | TRBV6-5 | ASSPSGGYTQY
TRBJ2-7 | TRBD2 | TRBV20-1 | SASQPGLAASYEQY
TRBJ1-5 | . | TRBV20-1 | SAALLGEGNQPQH
TRBJ1-2 | . | TRBV7-9 | ASTPYGYGYT
TRBJ1-6 | . | TRBV2 | ASSEQGPPNSPLH
TRBJ2-1 | . | TRBV6-1 | ASSEAGMASYNEQF
TRBJ2-3 | . | TRBV4-3 | ASSQDGTPTSTDTQY
TRBJ2-7 | . | TRBV3-1 | ASSQDRAQYNEQY
TRBJ1-5 | . | TRBV4-1 | ASSQDQGQPQH
. | . | TRBV30 | ALRGITYEQY
TRBJ2-3 | . | TRBV7-2 | ASSFSLEGTDTQY
TRBJ2-7 | . | TRBV20-1 | SARASGDIYEQY
TRBJ1-2 | TRBD1 | TRBV20-1 | SASRVGLTGGSTGYT
TRBJ1-2 | . | TRBV5-1 | ASSITGASGYT
TRBJ2-7 | . | TRBV20-1 | SAGPPREFYEQY
TRBJ1-1 | . | TRBV10-3 | AISTAGAGVNEAF
TRBJ2-3 | . | TRBV27 | ASSTSSADTQY
TRBJ2-5 | . | TRBV28 | ASSLLGMSETQY
TRBJ1-1 | . | TRBV5-1 | ASSFSGGTEAF
TRBJ1-2 | . | TRBV28 | ASRFGQLVGYGYT
TRBJ2-5 | . | TRBV27 | ASSSPISETQY
TRBJ2-1 | TRBD2 | TRBV4-1 | ASSSLGLGPYNEQF
TRBJ2-6 | TRBD2 | TRBV4-2 | ASSVLLAGNPSGANVLT
TRBJ2-1 | . | TRBV2 | ASSEEGTGGPYNEQF
TRBJ1-2 | . | TRBV4-3 | ASSQEAFGGANYGYT
TRBJ2-3 | TRBD2 | TRBV9 | VSSYSGASDTQY
TRBJ2-7 | . | TRBV20-1 | SAPPTGPHYEQY
TRBJ2-1 | . | TRBV28 | ASGPIHEQF
TRBJ2-1 | . | TRBV4-1 | ASSPGLHPNEQF
TRBJ2-7 | . | TRBV20-1 | SARGHLSSYEQY
TRBJ2-3 | TRBD1 | TRBV5-1 | ASTVTGEYTDTQY
TRBJ2-1 | . | TRBV10-3 | AISVAQGNEQF
TRBJ2-3 | TRBD2 | TRBV24-1 | ATSDYGLASGTDTQY
TRBJ2-7 | TRBD1 | TRBV20-1 | SARNAQGFPYEQY
TRBJ2-5 | TRBD1 | TRBV30 | AWSGTGQETQY
TRBJ2-1 | . | TRBV6-1 | ASNWGYNEQF
TRBJ2-3 | TRBD2 | TRBV6-5 | ASSKGLARPY
TRBJ2-3 | . | TRBV7-9 | ASSPVMTDTDTQY
TRBJ2-7 | . | TRBV29-1 | SVAEGASYEQY
TRBJ1-5 | . | TRBV29-1 | SVEPPVSGDNQPQH
TRBJ2-4 | TRBD1 | TRBV27 | ASRPDRATKNIQY
TRBJ1-5 | . | TRBV5-5 | ASSLAGGTGQKPQH
TRBJ2-5 | . | TRBV20-1 | SARDWRGNQETQY
TRBJ2-3 | TRBD2 | TRBV7-2 | ASSRLAGVPSTDTQY